One sample yielded the 12 T cell receptor beta chains listed below, sequenced in a study of shared clonotypes between healthy human individuals. Repertoires were generated with immunoSEQ multiplex PCR, while TCRdb's copy carries only in-frame clones and drops some. The sample holds 950,000 to 1,300,000 clones; 75% are singletons and the top ten take roughly 1.5%. Input material: memory CD4+ T cells sorted from blood. Subset denoted: CD45RA-negative fraction. These receptor sequences come from a young man in good health.

V and J are TRBV14 and TRBJ1-1, with TRBD1 matching over 7 bases. This CDR3 is 15 amino acids long. Trimming at V came to 3 bases and at J to 5 bases, leaving 9 bases not matched to a gene. The germline CDR1 and CDR2 sequences are SGHDN and FVKESK. The CDR3 DNA reads TGTGCCAGCAGCCAGGCGACAGGGTGGGGGACTGAAGCTTTCTTT. It yields the protein CASSQATGWGTEAFF.

Worth noting for this clone: The same CDR3 arises from other DNA sequences in this sample as well. The chain links TRBV5-1 to TRBJ1-2; TRBD1 might be the D (5 bases). Trimming shortened V by 0 bases and J by 7 bases, and 10 bases separated the two germline ends. The germline V gene has CDR1 SGHRS and CDR2 YFSETQ. There are 13 residues in the CDR3. The CDR3 reads CASSLGQGGGYTF. CDR3 nucleotide sequence: TGCGCCAGCAGCTTGGGGCAGGGAGGTGGCTACACCTTC.

The gene calls are TRBV7-2 and TRBJ2-6; 9 bases agree with TRBD2. The CDR3 contains 19 residues. The junction had 10 bases not matched to a gene; V was cut back by 4 bases and J by 0 bases. CDR1 SGHTA and CDR2 FQGNSA come from the germline V gene. CDR3 sequence: CASSSVAGATFSGANVLTF. The CDR3 nucleotides read TGTGCCAGCAGCTCAGTAGCGGGAGCCACTTTCTCTGGGGCCAACGTCCTGACTTTC.

This chain connects TRBV29-1 to TRBJ1-2; 7 bases fit TRBD1. CDR3 length: 11 amino acids. From germline, CDR1 is SQVTM and CDR2 ANQGSEA. The junction had 1 base not matched to a gene; V was cut back by 7 bases and J by 2 bases. This chain's CDR3 is CSAGQNYGYTF. CDR3 coding DNA: TGCAGCGCGGGACAGAACTATGGCTACACCTTC.

Notes on this clone: Other DNA sequences of this sample code for an identical CDR3. The chain links TRBV5-1 to TRBJ1-2, with a tentative D call TRBD1 (6 bases). Trimming took 4 bases from V and 1 from J, leaving 8 bases between them. Per germline, CDR1 SGHRS and CDR2 YFSETQ. This CDR3 has 13 amino acids. CDR3 in DNA: TGCGCCAGCAGCGAGGACAGTAACTATGGCTACACCTTC. Its translation is CASSEDSNYGYTF.

The count of this clone is one. This specimen includes other DNA sequences encoding the same CDR3. This chain links TRBV5-1 with TRBJ2-3; the D gene is possibly TRBD1 (5 bases). Per the germline V gene, CDR1 is SGHRS and CDR2 is YFSETQ. This CDR3 spans 12 amino acids. The germline V and J ends were trimmed by 1 base and 5 bases, with 5 bases remaining between them. This CDR3 is CASSLRGDTQYF. Written as DNA, the CDR3 is TGCGCCAGCAGCTTGAGGGGAGATACGCAGTATTTT.

This clone occurred many times. This chain links TRBV7-9 with TRBJ1-2, with a weak D call TRBD1 (6 bases). This CDR3 has 17 amino acids. Germline loops: CDR1 SEHNR, CDR2 FQNEAQ (reference sequence). With 5 bases removed from V and 2 bases from J, the gap between germline ends came to 21 bases. The CDR3 nucleotides are TGTGCCAGCAGCCCACAATGGACGGGGGCAAGAAACTATGGCTACACCTTC. Translation: CASSPQWTGARNYGYTF.

This chain links TRBV11-2 with TRBJ2-1; D may correspond to TRBD1 or TRBD2 (5 bases each). There are 16 residues in the CDR3. Between the trimmed V and J ends, which lost 6 bases and 5 bases, there was a span of 20 bases. Germline V lookup: CDR1 SGHAT, CDR2 FQNNGV. The CDR3 protein is CASSPGRDLWDNEQFF. CDR3 bases: TGTGCCAGCAGTCCGGGCCGGGACCTTTGGGACAATGAGCAGTTCTTC. Looking up the rest from reference TRBV11-2 and TRBJ2-1 gives the full variable domain: EAGVAQSPRYKIIEKRQSVAFWCNPISGHATLYWYQQILGQGPKLLIQFQNNGVVDDSQLPKDRFSAERLKGVDSTLKIQPAKLEDSAVYLCASSPGRDLWDNEQFFGPGTRLTVL.

In its sample, this clone was seen a few times. The chain carries TRBV18 and TRBJ2-1, with 10 positions matching TRBD2. This CDR3 contains 17 residues. CDR1 KGHSH and CDR2 LQKENI come from the germline V gene. The V segment lost 3 bases and the J segment 9 bases; nucleotides outside the gene matches: 14. This CDR3 is CASSPKSLAGASGEQFF. The CDR3 DNA sequence: TGTGCCAGCTCACCGAAATCGCTAGCGGGAGCATCTGGTGAGCAGTTCTTC.

This sequence joins TRBV11-2 and TRBJ2-1; TRBD2 agrees at 11 bases. The V gene's germline CDR1 is SGHAT and CDR2 FQNNGV. The length of the CDR3 is 14 residues. The V segment lost 1 base and the J segment 10 bases; nucleotides outside the gene matches: 3. The CDR3 region has the DNA TGTGCCAGCAGCTTAGGTCTAGCGGGGGGAGAGCAGTTCTTC. Amino acid sequence: CASSLGLAGGEQFF.

This clone showed up just once. The rearrangement links TRBV5-6 to TRBJ1-3; no definite D call. The germline V gene has CDR1 SGHDT and CDR2 YYEEEE. Trimming removed 0 bases at V and 0 bases at J, with 10 bases between. The CDR3 covers 16 residues. This CDR3 reads CASSLAGRSSGNTIYF. CDR3 sequence (DNA): TGTGCCAGCAGCTTGGCAGGACGAAGCTCTGGAAACACCATATATTTT.

V is TRBV5-1 and J is TRBJ2-3; D perhaps matches TRBD2 (5 bases). The CDR3 length is 16 residues. V lost 4 bases, J lost 5 bases, and 20 bases lay in between. From germline, CDR1 is SGHRS and CDR2 YFSETQ. The CDR3 is CASSDPRDVLGDTQYF. CDR3 sequence (DNA): TGCGCCAGCAGCGACCCCCGGGATGTACTTGGAGATACGCAGTATTTT. Full variable domain (missing parts from reference TRBV5-1 and TRBJ2-3): KAGVTQTPRYLIKTRGQQVTLSCSPISGHRSVSWYQQTPGQGLQFLFEYFSETQRNKGNFPGRFSGRQFSNSRSEMNVSTLELGDSALYLCASSDPRDVLGDTQYFGPGTRLTVL.